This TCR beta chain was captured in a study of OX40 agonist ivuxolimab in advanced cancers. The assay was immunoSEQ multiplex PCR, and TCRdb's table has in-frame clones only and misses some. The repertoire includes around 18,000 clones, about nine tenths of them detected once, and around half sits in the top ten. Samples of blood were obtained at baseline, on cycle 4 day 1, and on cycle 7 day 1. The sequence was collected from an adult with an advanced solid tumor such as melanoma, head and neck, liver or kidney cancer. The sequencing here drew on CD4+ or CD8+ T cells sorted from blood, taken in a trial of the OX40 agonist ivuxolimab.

The CDR3 DNA follows: TGTGCCAGCAGTCCCCTGAGGGTTTATAGCAATCAGCCCCAGCATTTT. This translates into CASSPLRVYSNQPQHF. The chain carries TRBV28 and TRBJ1-5; D is unclear. Germline V gene data show CDR1 as MDHEN and CDR2 as SYDVKM. The CDR3 length is 16 residues. Trimming removed 5 bases from V and 0 bases from J, with 14 bases in between.